This TCR beta chain came from a study of HIV-infected patients and healthy controls. Whole blood was used without fractionation, so all unsorted peripheral T cells were included. cDNA was made from about 500 ng RNA using alpha and beta constant primers. Separate chain-specific third strand synthesis with multiplexing indices produced the alpha and beta libraries. Each CDR3 protein gets one entry after TCRdb re-called the 5' RACE reads with MiXCR. This table has 15,000 to 18,000 distinct CDR3 sequences, roughly 7.7% appearing once. V was pared by 0 bases and J by 2 bases, with 18 bases of the junction left unmatched. CDR3 size: 20 residues. CDR1 and CDR2 from the germline V gene are SGDLS and YYNGEE. In its sample, this clonotype is medium-sized (0.01 to 0.1%).

This clonotype was sampled from an adult in good health. This chain joins TRBV9 and TRBJ2-7, with 9 bases identical to TRBD2. The sample consisted of blood. The CDR3 loop reads CASSVGVGRKAGGSAYEQYF. Here the CDR3 DNA reads TGTGCCAGCAGCGTAGGGGTTGGGAGAAAAGCGGGAGGCTCTGCCTACGAGCAGTACTTC.